A selection of T cell receptor beta chains follows, all from one sample in a study of CD8+ T cells in alopecia areata. The data were produced by immunoSEQ multiplex PCR, yet TCRdb's version contains in-frame clones alone and is incomplete. The sample yields around 190,000 clones, around 56% seen once. The input for sequencing was CD4+ T cells sorted from blood, taken at week 4, from a patient treated with tofacitinib. Receptor source: a human donor with alopecia areata. CDR3s include the opening cysteine and the closing phenylalanine or tryptophan. Each record gives: CDR3 protein, CDR3 DNA, V gene, D gene, CDR3 length, J gene, clone size. A D gene is named only where the DNA matches it firmly. Clone size appears in some rows only: once, few, many, or a class for an expanded clone.

CDR3 protein: CASSAVAGVGTDTQYF; CDR3 DNA: TGTGCCAGCAGCGCGGTAGCGGGAGTTGGCACAGATACGCAGTATTTT; V gene: TRBV9; D gene: TRBD2; CDR3 length: 16; J gene: TRBJ2-3; clone size: once
CDR3 protein: CAWSDRGSQPQHF; CDR3 DNA: TGTGCCTGGAGTGACAGGGGAAGTCAGCCCCAGCATTTT; V gene: TRBV30; D gene: TRBD1; CDR3 length: 13; J gene: TRBJ1-5; clone size: few
CDR3 protein: CSAEGGDGYTF; CDR3 DNA: TGCAGTGCTGAGGGGGGGGATGGCTACACCTTC; V gene: TRBV20-1; D gene: NA; CDR3 length: 11; J gene: TRBJ1-2; clone size: NA
CDR3 protein: CSVEDLGATGELFF; CDR3 DNA: TGCAGCGTTGAAGATCTGGGGGCGACCGGGGAGCTGTTTTTT; V gene: TRBV29-1; D gene: NA; CDR3 length: 14; J gene: TRBJ2-2; clone size: few
CDR3 protein: CSAQGWASEAFF; CDR3 DNA: TGCAGCGCTCAGGGTTGGGCCTCTGAAGCTTTCTTT; V gene: TRBV29-1; D gene: NA; CDR3 length: 12; J gene: TRBJ1-1; clone size: NA
CDR3 protein: CSVEQGNTIYF; CDR3 DNA: TGCAGCGTTGAACAGGGAAACACCATATATTTT; V gene: TRBV29-1; D gene: NA; CDR3 length: 11; J gene: TRBJ1-3; clone size: NA
CDR3 protein: CSASEGRGYTF; CDR3 DNA: TGCAGTGCTAGCGAGGGTCGTGGCTACACCTTC; V gene: TRBV20-1; D gene: NA; CDR3 length: 11; J gene: TRBJ1-2; clone size: NA
CDR3 protein: CAWSVQGNEQFF; CDR3 DNA: TGTGCCTGGAGTGTACAAGGGAATGAGCAGTTCTTC; V gene: TRBV30; D gene: NA; CDR3 length: 12; J gene: TRBJ2-1; clone size: few
CDR3 protein: CASSPSGTNTGELFF; CDR3 DNA: TGTGCCAGCAGCCCCTCAGGGACGAACACCGGGGAGCTGTTTTTT; V gene: TRBV4-2; D gene: NA; CDR3 length: 15; J gene: TRBJ2-2; clone size: NA
CDR3 protein: CASSLLTGTEAFF; CDR3 DNA: TGTGCCAGCAGCCTCTTGACGGGCACTGAAGCTTTCTTT; V gene: TRBV9; D gene: NA; CDR3 length: 13; J gene: TRBJ1-1; clone size: NA
CDR3 protein: CASSSRGGMPEAFF; CDR3 DNA: TGTGCCAGCAGCAGTCGGGGGGGCATGCCTGAAGCTTTCTTT; V gene: TRBV7-2; D gene: NA; CDR3 length: 14; J gene: TRBJ1-1; clone size: NA
CDR3 protein: CASSLTAAASTDTQYF; CDR3 DNA: TGCGCCAGCAGCTTGACGGCAGCCGCTAGCACAGATACGCAGTATTTT; V gene: TRBV5-1; D gene: NA; CDR3 length: 16; J gene: TRBJ2-3; clone size: NA
CDR3 protein: CASSEYGGLDGYTF; CDR3 DNA: TGTGCCAGCAGTGAATATGGGGGGCTAGACGGCTACACCTTC; V gene: TRBV25-1; D gene: NA; CDR3 length: 14; J gene: TRBJ1-2; clone size: NA
CDR3 protein: CASSPRGSGGPGQETQYF; CDR3 DNA: TGTGCCAGCAGCCCTCGGGGGAGCGGCGGACCGGGGCAAGAGACCCAGTACTTC; V gene: TRBV7-2; D gene: NA; CDR3 length: 18; J gene: TRBJ2-5; clone size: NA
CDR3 protein: CASSIQGGNQPQHF; CDR3 DNA: TGTGCCAGCAGCATACAGGGAGGCAATCAGCCCCAGCATTTT; V gene: TRBV7-2; D gene: NA; CDR3 length: 14; J gene: TRBJ1-5; clone size: NA
CDR3 protein: CASSLMRGGRGSGNTIYF; CDR3 DNA: TGTGCCAGCAGCTTAATGCGGGGGGGACGAGGATCTGGAAACACCATATATTTT; V gene: TRBV7-9; D gene: NA; CDR3 length: 18; J gene: TRBJ1-3; clone size: few
CDR3 protein: CASSLVAGHEQFF; CDR3 DNA: TGTGCCAGCAGCTTAGTAGCGGGCCATGAGCAGTTCTTC; V gene: TRBV7-8; D gene: TRBD2; CDR3 length: 13; J gene: TRBJ2-1; clone size: NA
CDR3 protein: CAISKDRGETQYF; CDR3 DNA: TGTGCCATCAGCAAGGACAGGGGAGAGACCCAGTACTTC; V gene: TRBV10-3; D gene: TRBD1; CDR3 length: 13; J gene: TRBJ2-5; clone size: NA
CDR3 protein: CASSPEGSYGYTF; CDR3 DNA: TGCGCCAGCAGCCCCGAGGGCAGCTATGGCTACACCTTC; V gene: TRBV5-1; D gene: NA; CDR3 length: 13; J gene: TRBJ1-2; clone size: NA
CDR3 protein: CASRMEGGQPQHF; CDR3 DNA: TGTGCCAGCAGGATGGAGGGGGGTCAGCCCCAGCATTTT; V gene: TRBV2; D gene: NA; CDR3 length: 13; J gene: TRBJ1-5; clone size: NA
CDR3 protein: CASSESAWGLGANVLTF; CDR3 DNA: TGTGCCAGCAGTGAAAGTGCGTGGGGCCTTGGGGCCAACGTCCTGACTTTC; V gene: TRBV6-1; D gene: NA; CDR3 length: 17; J gene: TRBJ2-6; clone size: few
CDR3 protein: CANKGPTTEAFF; CDR3 DNA: TGTGCCAACAAAGGACCAACCACTGAAGCTTTCTTT; V gene: TRBV2; D gene: NA; CDR3 length: 12; J gene: TRBJ1-1; clone size: NA
CDR3 protein: CASGVGGRVVYEQYF; CDR3 DNA: TGTGCCAGCGGAGTTGGAGGCAGGGTGGTCTACGAGCAGTACTTC; V gene: TRBV6-1; D gene: NA; CDR3 length: 15; J gene: TRBJ2-7; clone size: NA
CDR3 protein: CSVDVDGYTF; CDR3 DNA: TGCAGCGTTGATGTGGATGGCTACACCTTC; V gene: TRBV29-1; D gene: NA; CDR3 length: 10; J gene: TRBJ1-2; clone size: NA
CDR3 protein: CASTMTGTYEQYF; CDR3 DNA: TGTGCCAGCACCATGACAGGGACCTACGAGCAGTACTTC; V gene: TRBV6-5; D gene: TRBD1; CDR3 length: 13; J gene: TRBJ2-7; clone size: NA
CDR3 protein: CASSPPMLREAFF; CDR3 DNA: TGTGCCAGCTCACCACCTATGCTGCGGGAAGCTTTCTTT; V gene: TRBV18; D gene: NA; CDR3 length: 13; J gene: TRBJ1-1; clone size: NA
CDR3 protein: CASSVRGLETQYF; CDR3 DNA: TGTGCCAGCAGCGTTCGGGGGCTGGAGACCCAGTACTTC; V gene: TRBV9; D gene: NA; CDR3 length: 13; J gene: TRBJ2-5; clone size: once
CDR3 protein: CASRPDRVNYGYTF; CDR3 DNA: TGTGCCAGCAGGCCGGACAGGGTGAACTATGGCTACACCTTC; V gene: TRBV5-7; D gene: TRBD1; CDR3 length: 14; J gene: TRBJ1-2; clone size: NA
CDR3 protein: CSAITVDEQYF; CDR3 DNA: TGCAGTGCCATCACCGTTGACGAGCAGTACTTC; V gene: TRBV20-1; D gene: NA; CDR3 length: 11; J gene: TRBJ2-7; clone size: NA
CDR3 protein: CAWSYREMVYF; CDR3 DNA: TGTGCCTGGAGTTACAGGGAAATGGTGTACTTC; V gene: TRBV30; D gene: NA; CDR3 length: 11; J gene: TRBJ2-7; clone size: few
CDR3 protein: CALRGFGSYEQYF; CDR3 DNA: TGTGCCCTTCGAGGGTTTGGGTCCTACGAGCAGTACTTC; V gene: TRBV30; D gene: NA; CDR3 length: 13; J gene: TRBJ2-7; clone size: few
CDR3 protein: CASRTEKQTQYF; CDR3 DNA: TGTGCCAGTAGGACAGAAAAGCAGACCCAGTACTTC; V gene: TRBV25-1; D gene: NA; CDR3 length: 12; J gene: TRBJ2-5; clone size: NA
CDR3 protein: CASSLSWNLGGGTQYF; CDR3 DNA: TGTGCCAGCAGTTTATCGTGGAATCTTGGCGGGGGGACCCAGTACTTC; V gene: TRBV27; D gene: TRBD2; CDR3 length: 16; J gene: TRBJ2-5; clone size: NA
CDR3 protein: CASSYDGTIGETQYF; CDR3 DNA: TGCGCCAGCAGCTACGACGGGACAATCGGGGAGACCCAGTACTTC; V gene: TRBV5-1; D gene: NA; CDR3 length: 15; J gene: TRBJ2-5; clone size: NA
CDR3 protein: CASSFGRGETQYF; CDR3 DNA: TGTGCCAGCAGCTTCGGGAGGGGAGAGACCCAGTACTTC; V gene: TRBV5-4; D gene: TRBD2; CDR3 length: 13; J gene: TRBJ2-5; clone size: NA
CDR3 protein: CASSQQETQYF; CDR3 DNA: TGTGCCAGCTCACAACAAGAGACCCAGTACTTC; V gene: TRBV18; D gene: NA; CDR3 length: 11; J gene: TRBJ2-5; clone size: NA
CDR3 protein: CASSEASGGRLTGELFF; CDR3 DNA: TGTGCCAGCAGTGAAGCATCAGGGGGCAGGCTGACCGGGGAGCTGTTTTTT; V gene: TRBV25-1; D gene: TRBD1; CDR3 length: 17; J gene: TRBJ2-2; clone size: NA
CDR3 protein: CSGVQGSNEQYF; CDR3 DNA: TGCAGCGGCGTGCAGGGTTCCAACGAGCAGTACTTC; V gene: TRBV29-1; D gene: NA; CDR3 length: 12; J gene: TRBJ2-7; clone size: NA